The 32 T cell receptor beta chains below all came from one sample that was sequenced in a study of beta chain features in type 1 diabetes. The entirety of the isolated RNA underwent reverse transcription, so expressed TCRB transcripts were sequenced. The repertoire was sequenced with immunoSEQ multiplex PCR; TCRdb's copy has only in-frame clones and lacks some. This table has about 15,000 clones, roughly two thirds appearing once. These receptors lack a known antigen. Study-level findings and limits: Shorter TCRB CDR3s, moderately but significantly so, marked every one of the four CD4+ subsets in Type 1 diabetes patients.

Specimen: stem cell memory CD4+ T cells from blood. The receptors derive from a young man with type 1 diabetes.

The rearrangement joins TRBV5-1 to TRBJ1-1, with D maybe TRBD1 (5 bases). The germline gives CDR1 SGHRS, CDR2 YFSETQ. The CDR3 extends over 15 amino acids. Trimming shortened V by 5 bases and J by 2 bases, and 16 bases separated the two germline ends. The CDR3 nucleotides read TGCGCCAGCAGTCTTATGGGGCAGATAAACACTGAAGCTTTCTTT. This codes for CASSLMGQINTEAFF.

DNA for the CDR3: TGTGCCAGCTCACCACCCGGGACAGGTGGGCACTCTGGAAACACCATATATTTT. Translation gives CASSPPGTGGHSGNTIYF. This chain connects TRBV18 to TRBJ1-3; 8 positions agree with TRBD1. Germline assignment: CDR1 KGHSH and CDR2 LQKENI. The CDR3 spans 18 residues. J lost 0 bases, V lost 0 bases, and 7 bases had no gene match.

The rearrangement joins TRBV5-4 to TRBJ2-7, with 9 bases that match TRBD1. CDR1 and CDR2 from the germline V gene are SGHNT and YYREEE (reference sequence). CDR3 length equals 15 residues. V shed 8 bases, J shed 2 bases, and the junction held 11 bases outside the gene matches. In nucleotides, the CDR3 is TGTGCCAGTACCGGGGGACAGGGAGCTGCCTACGAGCAGTACTTC. Translation: CASTGGQGAAYEQYF. Full variable domain (outside the CDR3, taken from reference TRBV5-4 and TRBJ2-7): ETGVTQSPTHLIKTRGQQVTLRCSSQSGHNTVSWYQQALGQGPQFIFQYYREEENGRGNFPPRFSGLQFPNYSSELNVNALELDDSALYLCASTGGQGAAYEQYFGPGTRLTVT.

The V gene is TRBV7-9, the J gene TRBJ2-5; 7 bases fit TRBD1. Germline-derived CDR1 and CDR2 are SEHNR and FQNEAQ (reference sequence). The CDR3 loop spans 15 amino acids. The ends lost 1 base at V and 2 bases at J; junction bases unmatched: 4. The CDR3 coding sequence is TGTGCCAGCAGCTTAGGGGACAGCCTACAAGAGACCCAGTACTTC. This encodes CASSLGDSLQETQYF.

J is TRBJ2-3 and V is TRBV12-5, with 8 bases aligning to TRBD2. CDR3 length: 14 amino acids. With V trimmed by 5 bases and J by 6 bases, 7 bases remained unmatched. Germline lookup yields CDR1 LGHNT and CDR2 FRNRAP. The CDR3 is CASGPRGGYDTQYF. CDR3 nucleotide sequence: TGTGCTAGTGGTCCCCGGGGGGGCTATGATACGCAGTATTTT.

The chain recombines TRBV30 with TRBJ2-6, with D hard to call. Trimming took off 7 bases at V and 0 bases at J, with 4 bases between the two ends. CDR1 GTSNPN and CDR2 SVGIG come from the germline V gene (reference sequence). This CDR3 contains 12 residues. The CDR3 DNA sequence: TGTGCCTCTTACTCTGGGGCCAACGTCCTGACTTTC. Translating gives CASYSGANVLTF.

This sequence joins TRBV6-6 and TRBJ1-2; 10 bases match TRBD1. Germline V gives CDR1 MNHNY, CDR2 SVGAGI (reference sequence). V trimming: 5 bases; J trimming: 8 bases; junction bases outside the gene matches: 11. This CDR3 is 15 amino acids long. As DNA, the CDR3 is TGTGCCAGCAGTCCTCGGACAGGGGGAGGCGGAGGCTACACCTTC. Amino acids: CASSPRTGGGGGYTF.

The table lists this clone with a count of one. The same CDR3 can be traced to other DNA sequences in this sample. The V and J genes are TRBV4-2 and TRBJ2-1; weak D call: TRBD1 (6 bases). Trimming pared 0 bases from V and 2 bases from J, leaving 14 bases between. This CDR3 contains 17 residues. Germline CDR1 is LGHNA and CDR2 is YNFKEQ. In DNA form, the CDR3 reads TGTGCCAGCAGCCAAGACCTCGCCAGGGGCACCTACAATGAGCAGTTCTTC. Translated, it gives CASSQDLARGTYNEQFF.

This clone was observed a few times. The rearrangement uses TRBV28 and TRBJ2-2; D is ambiguous. With 9 bases removed from V and 4 bases from J, the gap between germline ends came to 9 bases. The CDR3 runs 12 residues. Germline CDR1 reads MDHEN; CDR2 reads SYDVKM. CDR3 nucleotides: TGTGCCAGTACGGCAGGCACCGGGGAGCTGTTTTTT. This gives the protein CASTAGTGELFF.

This clone was seen once. The V gene is TRBV5-1, the J gene TRBJ2-7, with D perhaps TRBD2 (5 bases). V was pared by 5 bases and J by 1 base, with 10 bases between. The CDR3 is 13 amino acids. The germline V gene encodes CDR1 SGHRS and CDR2 YFSETQ. CDR3: CASRPGLSYEQYF. The CDR3 region has the DNA TGCGCCAGCAGGCCGGGGTTGTCCTACGAGCAGTACTTC.

The chain recombines TRBV4-3 with TRBJ2-1; 9 bases line up with TRBD2. The CDR3 contains 17 residues. Per the germline V gene, CDR1 is LGHNA and CDR2 is YSLEER. The V segment lost 0 bases and the J segment 6 bases; nucleotides outside the gene matches: 9. The CDR3 DNA follows: TGCGCCAGCAGCCAAGAATACGCGGGGGGGGGATTCAATGAGCAGTTCTTC. Amino acids: CASSQEYAGGGFNEQFF.

J is TRBJ2-7 and V is TRBV27, with a possible D match to TRBD1 (6 bases). Trimming shortened V by 3 bases and J by 5 bases, and 14 bases separated the two germline ends. Germline V gene sequence: CDR1 MNHEY, CDR2 SMNVEV (reference sequence). This CDR3 contains 14 residues. This CDR3 reads CASSFSRQADEQYF. The DNA of the CDR3 is TGTGCCAGCAGTTTTAGCAGACAGGCCGACGAGCAGTACTTC.

The CDR3 DNA sequence: TGTGCCAGCAGTCCCATCCGGGGGGAAGGCTACACCTTC. Amino acid sequence: CASSPIRGEGYTF. The chain couples TRBV7-9 to TRBJ1-2; a possible D gene is TRBD1 (5 bases). The V end was cut by 6 bases, the J end by 8 bases, with 16 bases between. The CDR3 is 13 amino acids. The germline gives CDR1 SEHNR, CDR2 FQNEAQ (reference sequence).

This clone was counted once. V gene TRBV7-2 combines with J gene TRBJ1-6; TRBD1 aligns across 7 bases. The CDR3 spans 13 residues. V shed 4 bases, J shed 9 bases, and the junction held 3 bases outside the gene matches. Germline V gene lookup returns CDR1 SGHTA and CDR2 FQGNSA. For the CDR3, the DNA is TGTGCCAGCAGCTCAGACAGGGTTTCACCCCTCCACTTT. Translating it yields CASSSDRVSPLHF.

The chain joins TRBV27 to TRBJ2-7; D possibly corresponds to TRBD2 (5 bases). Trimming pared 10 bases from V and 3 bases from J, leaving 25 bases between. The CDR3 is 16 residues long. Germline CDR1 MNHEY, CDR2 SMNVEV (reference sequence). CDR3 region: CANCSLKRRPFYEQYF. The CDR3 nucleotides read TGTGCCAATTGCTCGCTTAAGCGGAGACCTTTCTACGAGCAGTACTTC.

This clone was seen just once. The rearrangement uses TRBV7-9 and TRBJ1-1, with D hard to call. CDR1 SEHNR and CDR2 FQNEAQ come from the germline V gene (reference sequence). Trimming took 1 base from V and 0 from J, leaving 6 bases between them. The CDR3 is 14 amino acids. The CDR3 nucleotides read TGTGCCAGCAGCTTAGAACAGATGAACACTGAAGCTTTCTTT. This encodes CASSLEQMNTEAFF.

The rearrangement links TRBV7-9 to TRBJ2-2; 8 positions match TRBD1. J was trimmed by 5 bases and V by 5 bases; bases with no gene match: 10. In germline, CDR1 is SEHNR, CDR2 FQNEAQ (reference sequence). The length of the CDR3 is 16 residues. CDR3 protein: CASSGRGQGKTGELFF. The CDR3, as DNA: TGTGCCAGCAGCGGAAGAGGACAGGGAAAAACCGGGGAGCTGTTTTTT.

The chain has TRBV5-1 and TRBJ2-7, with 11 nucleotides matching TRBD2. The J segment lost 2 bases and the V segment lost 4 bases, leaving 5 bases of the junction unmatched. CDR3 length equals 15 residues. Germline V gene data show CDR1 as SGHRS and CDR2 as YFSETQ. The CDR3 coding sequence is TGCGCCAGCAGCGCGGGACTAGCGGAGGCCTACGAGCAGTACTTC. Translation gives CASSAGLAEAYEQYF.

The J gene is TRBJ1-6, the V gene TRBV6-5, with D possibly being TRBD1 (5 bases). CDR1 is MNHEY and CDR2 is SVGAGI in the germline V gene. Trimming pared 5 bases from V and 8 bases from J, leaving 10 bases between. This CDR3 has 13 residues. The CDR3 sequence is CASSPQGYSPLHF. CDR3 sequence (DNA): TGTGCCAGCAGTCCTCAGGGATATTCACCCCTCCACTTT.

The rearrangement links TRBV18 to TRBJ2-2; no firm D call. This CDR3 is 13 amino acids long. V lost 2 bases, J lost 6 bases, and 7 bases lay in between. Germline assignment: CDR1 KGHSH and CDR2 LQKENI. The CDR3 nucleotides are TGTGCCAGCTCACCAATAAGCCCCGGGGAGCTGTTTTTT. Residues: CASSPISPGELFF.

This clone was counted only a few times. V is TRBV18 and J is TRBJ1-1; D ambiguous. Trimming removed 3 bases from V and 7 bases from J, with 12 bases in between. Germline V gene sequence: CDR1 KGHSH, CDR2 LQKENI. The CDR3 is made up of 13 amino acids. DNA for the CDR3: TGTGCCAGCTCACCCGTTGCGCAGGATGAAGCTTTCTTT. Protein: CASSPVAQDEAFF.

The CDR3 reads CASSGGGGSTDTQYF. In DNA, the CDR3 is TGTGCCAGCAGTGGCGGCGGGGGGAGCACAGATACGCAGTATTTT. This rearrangement joins TRBV28 to TRBJ2-3; 8 nucleotides line up with TRBD2. The CDR3 runs 15 residues. J was trimmed by 0 bases and V by 5 bases; bases with no gene match: 4. Germline V gives CDR1 MDHEN, CDR2 SYDVKM.

The J gene is TRBJ1-4, the V gene TRBV5-1; a weak D match, TRBD1 (5 bases). Trimming left V 4 bases short and J 4 bases short, with 11 bases between. The CDR3 length is 14 residues. Per the germline V gene, CDR1 is SGHRS and CDR2 is YFSETQ. CDR3 protein: CASSDDSFNEKLFF. As DNA, the CDR3 is TGCGCCAGCAGCGACGACAGCTTTAATGAAAAACTGTTTTTT.

The DNA of the CDR3 is TGCGCCAGCAGCTTTCTAGCGGGGGCCAACACCGGGGAGCTGTTTTTT. This codes for CASSFLAGANTGELFF. This chain uses TRBV5-1 with TRBJ2-2; 10 positions match TRBD2. Germline assignment: CDR1 SGHRS and CDR2 YFSETQ. The CDR3 sequence is 16 residues long. The J segment lost 2 bases and the V segment lost 2 bases, leaving 3 bases of the junction unmatched.

The chain links TRBV7-9 to TRBJ1-4; no definite D call. Trimming pared 2 bases from V and 7 bases from J, leaving 14 bases between. Germline values: CDR1 SEHNR, CDR2 FQNEAQ (reference sequence). The CDR3 runs 15 residues. In DNA, the CDR3 is TGTGCCAGCAGCTTAAACAACAAGTGGAGTGAAAAACTGTTTTTT. Its translation: CASSLNNKWSEKLFF.

V gene TRBV6-6 combines with J gene TRBJ2-3; perhaps TRBD2 as D (6 bases). V was trimmed by 5 bases and J by 5 bases, leaving 20 bases between them. The CDR3 is made up of 16 amino acids. Germline V CDR1 and CDR2: MNHNY, SVGAGI (reference sequence). The CDR3 is CASSPGEIRSLDTQYF. In DNA, the CDR3 is TGTGCCAGCAGTCCGGGGGAGATCCGCTCCCTAGATACGCAGTATTTT.

The chain has TRBV30 and TRBJ2-1; 8 nucleotides agree with TRBD2. This CDR3 is built from 14 residues. V lost 5 bases, J lost 0 bases, and 3 bases stayed unmatched. CDR1 GTSNPN and CDR2 SVGIG come from the germline V gene (reference sequence). In DNA form, the CDR3 reads TGTGCCTGGGAGAGCGGGGGCTCCTACAATGAGCAGTTCTTC. Translated: CAWESGGSYNEQFF.

The gene calls are TRBV5-4 and TRBJ1-1, with 10 bases lining up with TRBD1. The CDR3 sequence is 15 residues long. The V segment lost 1 base and the J segment 6 bases; nucleotides outside the gene matches: 6. Germline V lookup: CDR1 SGHNT, CDR2 YYREEE (reference sequence). CDR3 sequence: CASSLMWTGGSEAFF. The CDR3 nucleotides read TGTGCCAGCAGCTTGATGTGGACAGGGGGTTCTGAAGCTTTCTTT.

This clone was detected only a few times. CDR3 region: CASSLGSHGYTF. CDR3 in DNA: TGTGCCAGCAGCTTGGGGAGCCATGGCTACACCTTC. This rearrangement joins TRBV7-9 to TRBJ1-2; the D is unclear. The ends were cut back, 3 bases at V and 6 bases at J, with 8 bases in the middle. The CDR3 loop spans 12 amino acids. The germline CDR1 and CDR2 sequences are SEHNR and FQNEAQ (reference sequence).

V and J are TRBV18 and TRBJ2-7; a weak D match, TRBD1 (6 bases). CDR1 is KGHSH and CDR2 is LQKENI in the germline V gene. CDR3 length: 13 residues. V was shortened by 6 bases and J by 3 bases, with 12 bases between the two germline ends. The CDR3 coding sequence is TGTGCCAGCTCGGGGGCCAGGGGCTACGAGCAGTACTTC. This codes for CASSGARGYEQYF.

V and J are TRBV6-6 and TRBJ1-4; 7 positions agree with TRBD1. This CDR3 comprises 16 residues. Germline V gene lookup returns CDR1 MNHNY and CDR2 SVGAGI (reference sequence). V dropped 4 bases and J dropped 2; count of bases not matched to a gene: 7. The chain's CDR3 is CASSFVQGYTNEKLFF. The CDR3 DNA is TGTGCCAGCAGTTTTGTACAGGGGTACACTAATGAAAAACTGTTTTTT.

CDR3 sequence reads: CASSLSYNEQFF. The CDR3 DNA reads as TGTGCCAGCAGTTTGAGCTACAATGAGCAGTTCTTC. This chain connects TRBV28 to TRBJ2-1, with no clear D. V gave up 3 bases and J gave up 3 bases, with 3 bases separating them. The CDR3 extends over 12 amino acids. From germline, CDR1 is MDHEN and CDR2 SYDVKM.